This T cell receptor (beta chain) was sequenced for a study of OX40 agonist ivuxolimab in advanced cancers. Turning to this clone: What it recognizes is unknown.

Clones were sequenced by immunoSEQ multiplex PCR, and TCRdb holds only the in-frame ones, with some missing. The table shows fewer than 90,000 clones, with about 89% occurring only once. The germline CDR1 and CDR2 sequences are SGHNT and YYREEE (reference sequence). V lost 0 bases, J lost 3 bases, and 13 bases lay in between. The CDR3 extends over 15 amino acids. Overall study results and limits: There was clonal expansion of CD4+ and CD8+ blood T cells by week 6 at 0.1 to 3.0 mg/kg. Expanded clones belonging to CD8+ T cells outnumbered, on average, those of CD4+.

This clonotype originated in an adult with an advanced solid tumor such as melanoma, head and neck, liver or kidney cancer. The starting material was CD4+ or CD8+ T cells sorted from blood, obtained in a trial of the OX40 agonist ivuxolimab. This chain joins TRBV5-4 and TRBJ2-7; tentative D call: TRBD2 (6 bases). CDR3 protein: CASSLGGLANYEQYF. The CDR3 DNA reads as TGTGCCAGCAGCTTGGGAGGGCTAGCGAACTACGAGCAGTACTTC.